This TCR beta chain came from a study of blood T cell repertoires in COVID-19. Overall study: Sources were T cells, B-cell-depleted T cells, or PBMCs; the material itself was cDNA or gDNA.

This clone was observed once. The method was immunoSEQ multiplex PCR; TCRdb's version includes in-frame clones alone and lacks a portion of them. The sample carries about 350,000 clones, more than 70% recorded once. V lost 5 bases and J lost 4; bases outside the gene matches: 3. In germline, CDR1 is MRHNA, CDR2 SNTAGT. CDR3 size: 15 residues. V gene TRBV6-4 combines with J gene TRBJ2-3; TRBD2 aligns across 13 bases. This sequence originates from a woman in her fifties or sixties with COVID-19, enrolled during active disease. Source material: peripheral blood. For the CDR3, the DNA is TGTGCCAGCAGTAGGACTAGCGGGGGCCCAGATACGCAGTATTTT. Protein sequence: CASSRTSGGPDTQYF.